This passage covers 7 T cell receptor beta chains from one sample sequenced in a study of multiple sclerosis patients with progressive multifocal leukoencephalopathy. Time point of the sample: time of PML onset. Clones were read by immunoSEQ multiplex PCR, and TCRdb kept only the in-frame ones, dropping some. The sample consists of fewer than 40,000 clones, more than 75% of them appearing once. The material sequenced was PBMCs, taken from a patient treated with natalizumab. All receptors come from a human donor with progressive multifocal leukoencephalopathy.

The chain is built from TRBV5-1 and TRBJ2-5, with D hard to call. The CDR3 has 15 amino acids. Germline V gene sequence: CDR1 SGHRS, CDR2 YFSETQ. V was trimmed by 0 bases and J by 1 base, leaving 10 bases between them. DNA of the CDR3: TGCGCCAGCAGCTTGGCACCAGCGAGCCAAGAGACCCAGTACTTC. Translated: CASSLAPASQETQYF.

This clone was detected once. DNA of the CDR3: TGTGCCAGCAGCTTAGCAGGGGGTGAGCAGTTCTTC. It is translated as CASSLAGGEQFF. The chain couples TRBV11-2 to TRBJ2-1, with 7 bases that match TRBD1. Germline V gene lookup returns CDR1 SGHAT and CDR2 FQNNGV. The CDR3 length is 12 residues. V was clipped by 1 base and J by 9 bases; unmatched bases: 0.

The chain combines TRBV10-3 with TRBJ2-1, with a weak D call TRBD1 (6 bases). From germline, CDR1 is ENHRY and CDR2 SYGVKD. With 10 bases removed from V and 6 bases from J, the gap between germline ends came to 19 bases. This CDR3 has 14 residues. The DNA of the CDR3 is TGTGCCAGCAGCCGGGACACCTTCTCCAATGAGCAGTTCTTC. It translates to CASSRDTFSNEQFF.

This chain uses TRBV18 with TRBJ1-1; D is undetermined. CDR1 KGHSH and CDR2 LQKENI come from the germline V gene. V was shortened by 3 bases and J by 5 bases, with 13 bases between the two germline ends. This CDR3 comprises 14 residues. The CDR3 bases are TGTGCCAGCTCACCTAAGGCTTCGGGGACTGAAGCTTTCTTT. Translation gives CASSPKASGTEAFF.

V usage is TRBV19 and J usage is TRBJ2-7, with 7 bases aligning to TRBD1. Germline CDR1 and CDR2: LNHDA and SQIVND (reference sequence). The V and J ends lost 9 bases and 4 bases, in that order; junction bases with no gene match: 9. This CDR3 has 13 amino acids. This CDR3 reads CASTRAGGYEQYF. The CDR3 bases are TGTGCCAGCACCAGAGCAGGGGGATACGAGCAGTACTTC.

The rearrangement joins TRBV28 to TRBJ1-1, with D possibly TRBD1 on 6 matching bases. Germline V CDR1 and CDR2: MDHEN, SYDVKM. Trimming stripped 7 bases from V and 5 bases from J, with 17 bases between. This CDR3 region has 14 residues. The CDR3 loop reads CASTVGRGWTEAFF. Written as DNA, the CDR3 is TGTGCCAGCACCGTCGGAAGGGGGTGGACTGAAGCTTTCTTT.

This chain uses TRBV30 with TRBJ1-6; D gene ambiguous. Trimming took 1 base from V and 7 from J, leaving 5 bases between them. Germline V lookup: CDR1 GTSNPN, CDR2 SVGIG (reference sequence). This CDR3 has 12 residues. CDR3 protein: CAWSEGNSPLHF. DNA of the CDR3: TGTGCCTGGAGTGAGGGAAATTCACCCCTCCACTTT. The full variable domain, rest sourced from reference TRBV30 and TRBJ1-6, is SQTIHQWPATLVQPVGSPLSLECTVEGTSNPNLYWYRQAAGRGLQLLFYSVGIGQISSEVPQNLSASRPQDRQFILSSKKLLLSDSGFYLCAWSEGNSPLHFGNGTRLTVT.